Listed below are T cell receptor beta chains from one sample, sequenced in a study of breast tumors, draining lymph nodes, adjacent tissues. TCRdb passed the multiplex PCR reads through MiXCR, listing each CDR3 protein once. Of 150,000 to 250,000 distinct CDR3 sequences listed, 31% are singletons. The sequencing input was axillary lymph node tissue. Receptor source: a female donor with breast cancer. Some clones in this sample may be carry-over from other donors' samples. The CDR3 runs from the conserved cysteine through the conserved F or W. A D gene is named only where the DNA matches it firmly. Size values are once, few and many counts, or a class for expanded clones, and some rows have none.

d_call | j_call | clone_size | v_call | cdr3_nt | cdr3_aa
. | TRBJ1-1 | . | TRBV28 | TGTGCCAGCGGTTCCGCCCAAACGGGGGGGTACGGGAAAGCTTTCTTT | CASGSAQTGGYGKAFF
TRBD2 | TRBJ2-3 | . | TRBV5-4 | TGTGCCGTCTCCTTAGCGGGTAGCACAGATACGCAGTATTTT | CAVSLAGSTDTQYF
TRBD1 | TRBJ1-1 | . | TRBV7-2 | TGTGCCAGCAGCTTAGCCCGTGGGACAGCTGAAGCTTTCTTT | CASSLARGTAEAFF
. | TRBJ2-1 | many | TRBV19 | TGTGCCAGTAGGGAGGGTAGCTCCTACAATGAGCAGTTCTTC | CASREGSSYNEQFF
TRBD2 | TRBJ2-1 | . | TRBV7-2 | TGTGCCAGCAGACCTAGCGGGAGATACAATGAGCAGTTCTTC | CASRPSGRYNEQFF
TRBD2 | TRBJ2-3 | . | TRBV9 | TGTGCCAGCAGCACAAGACTAGCCGATGAGCAGTATTTT | CASSTRLADEQYF
TRBD1 | TRBJ2-2 | . | TRBV7-8 | TGTGCCAGCAGCCCCCGGACAGGGACCGGGGAGCTGTTTTTT | CASSPRTGTGELFF
TRBD1 | TRBJ2-3 | . | TRBV7-9 | TGTGCCAGCAGCTTAGGGACAGGGACGTACAATGAGCAGTATTTT | CASSLGTGTYNEQYF
TRBD2 | TRBJ2-3 | . | TRBV2 | TGTGCCAGCTCTCGGACTAGCGGGAGTTGGGGCACAGATACGCAGTATTTT | CASSRTSGSWGTDTQYF
. | TRBJ1-6 | many | TRBV5-4 | TGTGCCAGCAGCTTATCACTCCGGACGGATTCACCCCTCCACTTT | CASSLSLRTDSPLHF